This TCR beta chain was recovered during a study of shared clonotypes between healthy human individuals. Study observations and caveats: Clonotype sharing levels among donors were expected to vary with sequencing depth.

The CDR3 spans 17 residues. Germline V gene data show CDR1 as SGDLS and CDR2 as YYNGEE. Losses at the gene ends were 0 bases for V and 1 base for J; bases not matched to a gene: 6. Notes on this clone: Its antigen is as yet unknown.

The assay was immunoSEQ multiplex PCR, and TCRdb's table has in-frame clones only and misses some. In the table there are approximately 1,500,000 clones, 98% of which are singletons. The sequenced sample consisted of naive CD4+ T cells sorted from blood. As for subset: CD45RA+ positively selected. V and J are TRBV9 and TRBJ2-2, with TRBD2 matching 7 bases. The clonotype comes from a man younger than 45 in good health. The CDR3 bases are TGTGCCAGCAGCGTAGGGAGTAGCGGGTGGAACACCGGGGAGCTGTTTTTT. Residues: CASSVGSSGWNTGELFF.